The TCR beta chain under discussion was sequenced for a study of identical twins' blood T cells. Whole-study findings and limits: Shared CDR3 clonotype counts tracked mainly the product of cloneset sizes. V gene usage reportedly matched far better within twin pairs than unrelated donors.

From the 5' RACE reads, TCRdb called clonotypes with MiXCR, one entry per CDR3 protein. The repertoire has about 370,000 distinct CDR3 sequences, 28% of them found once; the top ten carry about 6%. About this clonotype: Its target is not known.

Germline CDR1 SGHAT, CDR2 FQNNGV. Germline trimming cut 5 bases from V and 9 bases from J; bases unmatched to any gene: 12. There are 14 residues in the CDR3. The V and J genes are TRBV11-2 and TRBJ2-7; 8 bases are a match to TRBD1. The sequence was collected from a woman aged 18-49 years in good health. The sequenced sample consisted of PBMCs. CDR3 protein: CASSVPGQASTQYF. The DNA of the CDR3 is TGTGCCAGCAGCGTCCCGGGACAGGCCTCGACGCAGTACTTC.